This is a list of T cell receptor beta chains from one sample in a study of regulatory T cells in long-lasting Graves disease. TCRdb called the multiplex PCR reads again in MiXCR, with one record for every CDR3 protein. The table shows 580,000 or so distinct CDR3 sequences, with 16% occurring only once. The same specimen was also included in a second study, on T cells in Graves' hyperthyroidism and ophthalmopathy.

The specimen comprised peripheral blood mononuclear cells (PBMCs), sampled at new diagnosis, from a patient treated with antithyroid drugs. All receptors come from a man aged 18 to 35 with Graves disease. CDR3s include the opening cysteine and the closing phenylalanine or tryptophan. D genes are given only for firm matches. Rows give clone size only sometimes, using once, few, many, or a class for an expanded clone.

CDR3 protein: CASTLKSPMNTEAFF
CDR3 DNA: TGTGCCAGTACCCTGAAATCACCAATGAACACTGAAGCTTTCTTT
J gene: TRBJ1-1
V gene: TRBV19
D gene: -
clone size: few

CDR3 protein: CASSGRRLAGGSYNEQFF
CDR3 DNA: TGTGCCAGCAGCGGCAGACGACTAGCGGGAGGGTCCTACAATGAGCAGTTCTTC
J gene: TRBJ2-1
V gene: TRBV5-4
D gene: TRBD2
clone size: -

CDR3 protein: CASSLVGGGPLSYNEQFF
CDR3 DNA: TGTGCCAGCAGCTTAGTAGGGGGAGGACCCCTTTCCTACAATGAGCAGTTCTTC
J gene: TRBJ2-1
V gene: TRBV7-9
D gene: -
clone size: few

CDR3 protein: CASSTETSEQYF
CDR3 DNA: TGTGCCAGTAGTACAGAGACCTCCGAGCAGTACTTC
J gene: TRBJ2-7
V gene: TRBV19
D gene: -
clone size: -

CDR3 protein: CASSSWGDIQSNEQFF
CDR3 DNA: TGTGCCAGCAGCTCGTGGGGGGATATACAGAGCAATGAGCAGTTCTTC
J gene: TRBJ2-1
V gene: TRBV7-9
D gene: -
clone size: many

CDR3 protein: CASTSPAGIRNTIYF
CDR3 DNA: TGTGCCAGCACTTCACCCGCAGGGATCCGAAACACCATATATTTT
J gene: TRBJ1-3
V gene: TRBV6-1
D gene: -
clone size: -

CDR3 protein: CASRKGDRGGNQPQHF
CDR3 DNA: TGTGCCAGCAGAAAAGGGGACAGGGGAGGCAATCAGCCCCAGCATTTT
J gene: TRBJ1-5
V gene: TRBV27
D gene: TRBD1
clone size: many

CDR3 protein: CASSLSGTGGRNTEAFF
CDR3 DNA: TGTGCCAGCAGTTTATCGGGGACAGGGGGCCGGAACACTGAAGCTTTCTTT
J gene: TRBJ1-1
V gene: TRBV27
D gene: TRBD1
clone size: -

CDR3 protein: CALGGGQGTDTQYF
CDR3 DNA: TGTGCCTTAGGAGGCGGACAGGGCACAGATACGCAGTATTTT
J gene: TRBJ2-3
V gene: TRBV19
D gene: TRBD1
clone size: many

CDR3 protein: CASGQGLGQFF
CDR3 DNA: TGTGCCAGCGGTCAGGGACTTGGGCAGTTCTTC
J gene: TRBJ2-1
V gene: TRBV6-2/TRBV6-3
D gene: -
clone size: -

CDR3 protein: CASSRGSDRIEAFF
CDR3 DNA: TGTGCCAGCAGCAGGGGCAGCGACCGAATTGAAGCTTTCTTT
J gene: TRBJ1-1
V gene: TRBV9
D gene: -
clone size: few